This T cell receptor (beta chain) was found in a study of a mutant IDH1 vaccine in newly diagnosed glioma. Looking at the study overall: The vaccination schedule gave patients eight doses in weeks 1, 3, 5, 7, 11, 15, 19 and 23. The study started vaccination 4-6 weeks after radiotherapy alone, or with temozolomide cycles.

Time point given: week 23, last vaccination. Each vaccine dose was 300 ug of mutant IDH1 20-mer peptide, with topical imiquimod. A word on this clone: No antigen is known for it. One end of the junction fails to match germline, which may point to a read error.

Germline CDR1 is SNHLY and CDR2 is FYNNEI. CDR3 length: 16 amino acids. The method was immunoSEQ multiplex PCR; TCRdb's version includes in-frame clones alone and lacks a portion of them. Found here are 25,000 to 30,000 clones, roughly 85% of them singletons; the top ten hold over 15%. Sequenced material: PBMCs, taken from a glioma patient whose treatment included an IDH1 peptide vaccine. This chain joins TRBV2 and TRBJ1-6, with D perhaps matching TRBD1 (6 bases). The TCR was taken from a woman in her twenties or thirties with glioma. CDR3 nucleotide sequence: TGTGCCAGCAGCGAAGGGGGGAGGGGCCTGGGTTCACCCCTCCACTTT. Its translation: CASSEGGRGLGSPLHF.